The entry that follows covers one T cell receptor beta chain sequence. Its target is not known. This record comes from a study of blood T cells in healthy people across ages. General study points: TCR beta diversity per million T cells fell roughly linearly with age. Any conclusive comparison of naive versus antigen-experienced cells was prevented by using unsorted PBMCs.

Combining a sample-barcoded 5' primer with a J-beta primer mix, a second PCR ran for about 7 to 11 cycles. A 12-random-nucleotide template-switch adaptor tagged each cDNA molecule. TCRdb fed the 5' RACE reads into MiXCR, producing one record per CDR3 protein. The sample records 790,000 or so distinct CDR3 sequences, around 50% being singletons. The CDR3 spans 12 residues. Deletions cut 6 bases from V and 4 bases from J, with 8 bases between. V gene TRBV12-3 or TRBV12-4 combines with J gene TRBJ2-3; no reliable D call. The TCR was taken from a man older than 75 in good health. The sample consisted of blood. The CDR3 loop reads CASRFIPDTQYF. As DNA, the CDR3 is TGTGCCAGCAGATTTATACCAGATACGCAGTATTTT.